Sequencing of this T cell receptor (beta chain) was carried out in a study of blood T cell repertoires in COVID-19. The assay was immunoSEQ multiplex PCR, and TCRdb's table has in-frame clones only and misses some. The sample consists of about 180,000 clones, about 79% of them appearing once. Participants reported their clinical history, and cohort assignment relied on those reports. Either two negative PCRs, clearance, or symptom resolution qualified Cohort 3 donors as recovered. The CDR3 is made up of 13 amino acids. Germline V CDR1 and CDR2: SNHLY, FYNNEI. The J segment lost 9 bases and the V segment lost 4 bases, leaving 6 bases of the junction unmatched.

This chain uses TRBV2 with TRBJ2-1, with 7 bases identical to TRBD1. What was sequenced was PBMCs or T cells enriched from blood (not recorded which). This TCR derives from a man aged 50 or older who had recovered from COVID-19. CDR3 loop: CASSGDRAREQFF. For the CDR3, the DNA is TGTGCCAGCAGTGGGGACAGAGCGCGTGAGCAGTTCTTC.